This T cell receptor (beta chain) was documented in a study of cytomegalovirus exposure and HLA in healthy donors. CDR1 is SQVTM, CDR2 ANQGSEA, per germline. V shed 1 base and J 7 bases; nucleotides not matched to a gene: 6. CDR3 size: 14 residues. The primer mix had 60 Vbeta and 13 Jbeta primers. Here immunoSEQ multiplex PCR was the method, and the copy in TCRdb shows in-frame clones only, minus some. The sample shows under 120,000 clones, less than 80% of them seen only once. This chain uses TRBV29-1 with TRBJ2-1; TRBD1 matches 8 bases. Sequencing was performed on PBMCs. The receptor comes from a woman in her 40s in good health and CMV-seronegative. CDR3 protein: CSVEATGARNEQFF. Here the CDR3 DNA reads TGCAGCGTTGAAGCGACAGGGGCAAGGAATGAGCAGTTCTTC.